The clone carrying this TCR beta chain was seen only a few times. The antigen is unknown. This sample is drawn from a study of cytomegalovirus exposure and HLA in healthy donors. Looked up from germline, CDR1 is LNHDA and CDR2 is SQIVND (reference sequence). Deletions cut 6 bases from V and 6 bases from J, with 15 bases between. This CDR3 has 13 amino acids. General observations from the study: It was 150 or so TCR beta chains that were listed as cytomegalovirus-associated.

The method was immunoSEQ multiplex PCR; TCRdb's version includes in-frame clones alone and lacks a portion of them. The sample records about 120,000 clones, approximately 92% being singletons. The chain employs TRBV19 and TRBJ2-7, with D possibly being TRBD2 (6 bases). Sample: PBMCs. The receptor was isolated from a woman in her late teens or twenties in good health and CMV-seronegative. This CDR3 reads CASSQTRTPEQYF. In nucleotides, the CDR3 is TGTGCCAGTAGCCAGACTAGGACACCCGAGCAGTACTTC.